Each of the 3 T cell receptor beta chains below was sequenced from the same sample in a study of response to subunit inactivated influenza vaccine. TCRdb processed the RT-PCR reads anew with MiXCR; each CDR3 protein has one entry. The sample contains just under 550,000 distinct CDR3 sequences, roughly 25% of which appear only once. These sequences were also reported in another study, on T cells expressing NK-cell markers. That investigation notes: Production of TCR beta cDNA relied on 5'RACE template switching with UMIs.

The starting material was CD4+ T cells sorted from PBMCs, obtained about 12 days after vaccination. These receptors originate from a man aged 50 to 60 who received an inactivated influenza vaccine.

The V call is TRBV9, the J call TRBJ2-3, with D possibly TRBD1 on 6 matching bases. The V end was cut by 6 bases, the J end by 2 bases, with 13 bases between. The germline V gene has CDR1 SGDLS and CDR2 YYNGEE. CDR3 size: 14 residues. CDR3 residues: CASTLGGFTDTQYF. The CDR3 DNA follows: TGTGCCAGCACCCTAGGGGGATTCACAGATACGCAGTATTTT.

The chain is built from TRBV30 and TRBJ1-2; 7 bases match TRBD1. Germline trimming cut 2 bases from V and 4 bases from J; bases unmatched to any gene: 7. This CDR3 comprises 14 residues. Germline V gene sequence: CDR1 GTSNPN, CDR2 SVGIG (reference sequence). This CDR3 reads CAWSPTGPFYGYTF. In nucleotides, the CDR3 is TGTGCCTGGAGTCCGACAGGGCCTTTCTATGGCTACACCTTC.

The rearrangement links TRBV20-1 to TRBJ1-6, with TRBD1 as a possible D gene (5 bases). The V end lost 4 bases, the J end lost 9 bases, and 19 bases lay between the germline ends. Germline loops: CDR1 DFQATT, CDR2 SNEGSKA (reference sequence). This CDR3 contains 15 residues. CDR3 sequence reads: CSAKRGQGWVSPLHF. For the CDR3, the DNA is TGCAGTGCTAAAAGAGGGCAGGGATGGGTTTCACCCCTCCACTTT.